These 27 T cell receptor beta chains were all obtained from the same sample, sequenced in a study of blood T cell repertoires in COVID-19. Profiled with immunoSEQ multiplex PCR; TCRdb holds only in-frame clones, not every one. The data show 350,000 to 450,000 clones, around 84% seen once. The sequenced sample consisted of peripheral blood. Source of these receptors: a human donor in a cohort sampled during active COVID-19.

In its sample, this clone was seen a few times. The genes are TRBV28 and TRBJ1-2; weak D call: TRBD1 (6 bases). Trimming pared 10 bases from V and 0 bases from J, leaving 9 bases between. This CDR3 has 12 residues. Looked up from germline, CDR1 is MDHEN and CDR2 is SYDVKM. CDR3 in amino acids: CATHRANYGYTF. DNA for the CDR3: TGTGCCACCCACAGGGCTAACTATGGCTACACCTTC.

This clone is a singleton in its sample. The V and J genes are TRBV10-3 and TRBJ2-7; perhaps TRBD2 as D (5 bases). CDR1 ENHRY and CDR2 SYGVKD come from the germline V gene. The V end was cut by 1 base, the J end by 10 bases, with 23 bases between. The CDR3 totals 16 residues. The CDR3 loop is CAISELSSPIRAVQYF. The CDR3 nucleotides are TGTGCCATCAGTGAGTTATCCAGCCCAATACGAGCGGTACAGTACTTC.

CDR3 DNA sequence: TGCGCCAGCAGCTTGGGAGGGAGCTCCTATAATTCACCCCTCCACTTT. Protein product: CASSLGGSSYNSPLHF. The rearrangement links TRBV5-1 to TRBJ1-6; the D is unclear. The length of the CDR3 is 16 residues. The V end lost 0 bases, the J end lost 0 bases, and 7 bases lay between the germline ends. Germline V gene sequence: CDR1 SGHRS, CDR2 YFSETQ.

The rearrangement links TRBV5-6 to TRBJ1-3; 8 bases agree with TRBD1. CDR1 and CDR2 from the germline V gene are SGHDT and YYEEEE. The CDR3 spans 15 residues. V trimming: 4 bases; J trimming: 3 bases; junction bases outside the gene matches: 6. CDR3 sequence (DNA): TGTGCCAGCAGCCCCCAGACAGGGGTTGGAAACACCATATATTTT. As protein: CASSPQTGVGNTIYF.

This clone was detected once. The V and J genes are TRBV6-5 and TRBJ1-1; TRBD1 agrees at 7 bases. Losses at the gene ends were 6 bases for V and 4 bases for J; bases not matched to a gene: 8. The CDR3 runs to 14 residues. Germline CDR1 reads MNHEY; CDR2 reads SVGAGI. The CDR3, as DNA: TGTGCCAGCAGATTCGGACAGGCCGGCACTGAAGCTTTCTTT. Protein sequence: CASRFGQAGTEAFF.

The DNA for the CDR3 is TGTGCCAGCAGCCCTCCAGGGACCTACGAGCAGTACTTC. Translated, it gives CASSPPGTYEQYF. The rearrangement joins TRBV3-1 (or the pseudogene TRBV3-2) to TRBJ2-7, with D possibly being TRBD1 (5 bases). Trimming pared 4 bases from V and 2 bases from J, leaving 9 bases between. This CDR3 contains 13 residues. Per germline, CDR1 LGHDT and CDR2 YNNKEL (reference sequence).

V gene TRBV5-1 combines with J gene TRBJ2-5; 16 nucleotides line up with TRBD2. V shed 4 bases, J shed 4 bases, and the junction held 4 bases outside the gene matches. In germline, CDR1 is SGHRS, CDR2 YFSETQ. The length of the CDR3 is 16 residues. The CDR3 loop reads CASSPGLAGGRETQYF. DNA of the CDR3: TGCGCCAGCAGCCCGGGACTAGCGGGAGGGCGAGAGACCCAGTACTTC.

The CDR3 spells CASSPSGTTRGHGELFF. The CDR3 bases are TGTGCCAGCAGTCCTTCCGGGACGACTAGAGGACACGGGGAGCTGTTTTTT. The chain carries TRBV6-6 and TRBJ2-2; D possibly corresponds to TRBD2 (6 bases). The CDR3 totals 17 residues. Germline-derived CDR1 and CDR2 are MNHNY and SVGAGI (reference sequence). V gave up 5 bases and J gave up 7 bases, with 23 bases separating them.

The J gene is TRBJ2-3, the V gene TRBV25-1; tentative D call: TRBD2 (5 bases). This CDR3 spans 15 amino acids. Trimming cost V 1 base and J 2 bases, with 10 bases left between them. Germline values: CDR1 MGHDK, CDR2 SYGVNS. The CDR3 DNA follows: TGTGCCAGCAGTGAATCCGGGATGGCCACAGATACGCAGTATTTT. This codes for CASSESGMATDTQYF. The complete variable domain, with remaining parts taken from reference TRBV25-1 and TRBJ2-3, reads EADIYQTPRYLVIGTGKKITLECSQTMGHDKMYWYQQDPGMELHLIHYSYGVNSTEKGDLSSESTVSRIRTEHFPLTLESARPSHTSQYLCASSESGMATDTQYFGPGTRLTVL.

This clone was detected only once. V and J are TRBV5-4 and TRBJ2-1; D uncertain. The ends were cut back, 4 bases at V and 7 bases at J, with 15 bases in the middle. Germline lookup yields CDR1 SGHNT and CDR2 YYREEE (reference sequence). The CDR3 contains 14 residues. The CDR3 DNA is TGTGCCAGCAGCGGAGTAGGCCCGAGGAATGAGCAGTTCTTC. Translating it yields CASSGVGPRNEQFF. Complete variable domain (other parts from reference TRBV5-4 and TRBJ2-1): ETGVTQSPTHLIKTRGQQVTLRCSSQSGHNTVSWYQQALGQGPQFIFQYYREEENGRGNFPPRFSGLQFPNYSSELNVNALELDDSALYLCASSGVGPRNEQFFGPGTRLTVL.

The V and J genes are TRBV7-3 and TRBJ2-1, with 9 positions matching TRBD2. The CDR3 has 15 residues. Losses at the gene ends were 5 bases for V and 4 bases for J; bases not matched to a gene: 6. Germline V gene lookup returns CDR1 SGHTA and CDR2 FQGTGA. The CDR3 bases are TGTGCCAGCAGCGTAGGGACTAGCAGATACAATGAGCAGTTCTTC. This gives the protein CASSVGTSRYNEQFF.

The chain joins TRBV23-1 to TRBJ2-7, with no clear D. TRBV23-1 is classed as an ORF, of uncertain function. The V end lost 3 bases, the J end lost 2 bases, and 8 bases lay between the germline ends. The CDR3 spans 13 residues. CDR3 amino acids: CASSHPLTYEQYF. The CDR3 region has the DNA TGCGCCAGCAGTCATCCACTTACCTACGAGCAGTACTTC.

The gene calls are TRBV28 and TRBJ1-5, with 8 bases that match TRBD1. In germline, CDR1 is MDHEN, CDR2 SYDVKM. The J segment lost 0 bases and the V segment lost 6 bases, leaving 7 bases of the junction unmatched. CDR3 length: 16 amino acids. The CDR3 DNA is TGTGCCAGCAGCGGGCTGGGACAGGCTAGCAATCAGCCCCAGCATTTT. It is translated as CASSGLGQASNQPQHF.

The CDR3 DNA is TGTGCCACCAGGGCAAGCGGTCCAACGACCGGGGAGCTGTTTTTT. Protein sequence: CATRASGPTTGELFF. V is TRBV15 and J is TRBJ2-2, with a tentative D call TRBD2 (5 bases). The CDR3 has 15 amino acids. Germline CDR1 is LNHNV and CDR2 is YYDKDF (reference sequence). Trimming took 6 bases from V and 5 from J, leaving 16 bases between them.

The CDR3 sequence is CARITYPSYEQYF. CDR3 bases: TGCGCCAGAATTACCTATCCCTCCTACGAGCAGTACTTC. The chain is built from TRBV23-1 and TRBJ2-7; D unclear. TRBV23-1 is designated an ORF whose function remains uncertain. With 9 bases removed from V and 0 bases from J, the gap between germline ends came to 12 bases. The CDR3 is 13 residues long.

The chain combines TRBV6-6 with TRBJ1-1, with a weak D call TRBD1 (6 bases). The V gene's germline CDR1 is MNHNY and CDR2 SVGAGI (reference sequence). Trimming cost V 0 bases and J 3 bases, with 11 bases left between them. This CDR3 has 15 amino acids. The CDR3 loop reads CASSYSLQGYTEAFF. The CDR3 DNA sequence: TGTGCCAGCAGTTACTCCCTACAGGGATACACTGAAGCTTTCTTT.

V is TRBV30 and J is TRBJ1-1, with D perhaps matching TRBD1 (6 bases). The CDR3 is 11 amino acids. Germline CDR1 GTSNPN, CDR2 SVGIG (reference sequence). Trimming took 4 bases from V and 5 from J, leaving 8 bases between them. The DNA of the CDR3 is TGTGCCTGGAAGCAGGGGACTGAAGCTTTCTTT. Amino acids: CAWKQGTEAFF.

The CDR3 DNA reads TGTGCCAGCAGCCTAGTAGCCGGGGAGCTGTTTTTT. Translation: CASSLVAGELFF. The chain joins TRBV2 to TRBJ2-2; D unclear. Germline values: CDR1 SNHLY, CDR2 FYNNEI. V gave up 6 bases and J gave up 6 bases, with 8 bases separating them. The CDR3 totals 12 residues.

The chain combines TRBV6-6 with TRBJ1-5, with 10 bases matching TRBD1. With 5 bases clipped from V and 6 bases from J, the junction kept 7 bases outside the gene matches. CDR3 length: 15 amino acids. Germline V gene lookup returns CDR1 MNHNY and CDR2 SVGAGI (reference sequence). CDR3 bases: TGTGCCAGCAGTCCCTCAGGGACAGGGGTTCAGCCCCAGCATTTT. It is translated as CASSPSGTGVQPQHF.

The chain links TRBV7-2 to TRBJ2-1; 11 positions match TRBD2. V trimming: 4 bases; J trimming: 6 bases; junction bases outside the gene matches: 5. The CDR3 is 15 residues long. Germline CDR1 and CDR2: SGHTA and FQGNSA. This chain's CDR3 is CASSSALAGGNEQFF. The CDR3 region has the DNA TGTGCCAGCAGCTCCGCCCTAGCGGGAGGCAATGAGCAGTTCTTC. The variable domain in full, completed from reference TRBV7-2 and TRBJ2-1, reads GAGVSQSPSNKVTEKGKDVELRCDPISGHTALYWYRQSLGQGLEFLIYFQGNSAPDKSGLPSDRFSAERTGGSVSTLTIQRTQQEDSAVYLCASSSALAGGNEQFFGPGTRLTVL.

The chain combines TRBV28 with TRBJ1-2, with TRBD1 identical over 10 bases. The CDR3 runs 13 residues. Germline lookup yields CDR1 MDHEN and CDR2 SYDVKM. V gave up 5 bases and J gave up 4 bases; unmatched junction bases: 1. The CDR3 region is CASSRTGGYGYTF. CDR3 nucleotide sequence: TGTGCCAGCAGTCGGACAGGGGGCTATGGCTACACCTTC.

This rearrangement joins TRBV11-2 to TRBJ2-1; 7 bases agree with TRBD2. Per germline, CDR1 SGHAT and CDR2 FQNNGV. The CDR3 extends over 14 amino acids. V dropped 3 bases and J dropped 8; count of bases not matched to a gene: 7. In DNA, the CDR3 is TGTGCCAGCAGCTTCACCAGTGGGGGGGATGAGCAGTTCTTC. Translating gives CASSFTSGGDEQFF.

The CDR3 spells CASRDGGGRSDTQYF. The CDR3 DNA reads as TGTGCCAGCAGGGACGGGGGGGGCCGGTCGGATACGCAGTATTTT. This sequence joins TRBV25-1 and TRBJ2-3; 8 nucleotides align to TRBD2. CDR3 length: 15 amino acids. Germline assignment: CDR1 MGHDK and CDR2 SYGVNS. J lost 6 bases, V lost 6 bases, and 11 bases had no gene match.

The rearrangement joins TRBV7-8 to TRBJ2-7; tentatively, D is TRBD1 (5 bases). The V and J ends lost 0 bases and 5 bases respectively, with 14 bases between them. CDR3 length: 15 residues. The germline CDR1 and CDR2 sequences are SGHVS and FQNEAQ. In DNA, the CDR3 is TGTGCCAGCAGCTTAGCGGGCAGTAGGGGCCACGAGCAGTACTTC. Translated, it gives CASSLAGSRGHEQYF.

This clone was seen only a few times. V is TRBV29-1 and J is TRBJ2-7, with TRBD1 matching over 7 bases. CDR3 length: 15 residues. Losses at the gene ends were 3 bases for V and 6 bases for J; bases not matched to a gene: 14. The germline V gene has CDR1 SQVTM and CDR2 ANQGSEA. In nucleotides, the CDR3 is TGCAGCGTTGAGGACCCAGGGGGTCCGGGGAGCGAGCAGTACTTC. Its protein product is CSVEDPGGPGSEQYF.

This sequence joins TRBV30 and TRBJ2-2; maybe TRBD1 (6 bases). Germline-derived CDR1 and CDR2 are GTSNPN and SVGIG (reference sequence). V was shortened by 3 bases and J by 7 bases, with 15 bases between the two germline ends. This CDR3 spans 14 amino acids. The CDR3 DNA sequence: TGTGCCTGGAGCAGGGGCATGAGTATCGGGGAGCTGTTTTTT. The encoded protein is CAWSRGMSIGELFF.

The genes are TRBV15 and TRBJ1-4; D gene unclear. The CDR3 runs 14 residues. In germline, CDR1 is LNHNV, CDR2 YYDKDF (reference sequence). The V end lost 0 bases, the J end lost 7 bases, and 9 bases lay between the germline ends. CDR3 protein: CATSRDSSGEKLFF. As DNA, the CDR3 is TGTGCCACCAGCAGAGATAGCAGCGGTGAAAAACTGTTTTTT.